The 5 T cell receptor beta chains below come from one sample, sequenced in a study of a mutant IDH1 vaccine in newly diagnosed glioma. Here immunoSEQ multiplex PCR was the method, and the copy in TCRdb shows in-frame clones only, minus some. The sample lists 60,000 to 70,000 clones; around four fifths were seen once. Indicated time point: week 47, end of study. A 20-mer mutant IDH1 peptide at 300 ug was injected subcutaneously with topical imiquimod. The antigens of these receptors remain unknown. This material consisted of PBMCs, taken from a glioma patient whose treatment included an IDH1 peptide vaccine. The origin of the receptors is a man aged 30 to 39 with glioma.

This rearrangement joins TRBV2 to TRBJ1-1; 7 positions match TRBD1. CDR3 length equals 18 residues. CDR1 is SNHLY and CDR2 is FYNNEI in the germline V gene. V was clipped by 4 bases and J by 0 bases; unmatched bases: 14. The CDR3 DNA is TGTGCCAGCAGTGTAAGACGGGACAGATCTAAATTGAACACTGAAGCTTTCTTT. Its translation is CASSVRRDRSKLNTEAFF.

The chain employs TRBV5-1 and TRBJ1-1; D is undetermined. V was trimmed by 0 bases and J by 5 bases, leaving 14 bases between them. The germline CDR1 and CDR2 sequences are SGHRS and YFSETQ. This CDR3 is 15 amino acids long. The CDR3 here is CASSLGSGDKTEAFF. CDR3 DNA: TGCGCCAGCAGCTTGGGGTCTGGGGATAAAACTGAAGCTTTCTTT.

The rearrangement links TRBV5-4 to TRBJ2-5; a possible D gene is TRBD2 (5 bases). Trimming pared 4 bases from V and 2 bases from J, leaving 12 bases between. The CDR3 is 14 amino acids. Germline V CDR1 and CDR2: SGHNT, YYREEE (reference sequence). The CDR3 here is CASSLRDSQETQYF. CDR3 in DNA: TGTGCCAGCAGCCTACGGGATTCACAAGAGACCCAGTACTTC.

The chain employs TRBV27 and TRBJ1-1; D not certain. Trimming removed 2 bases from V and 5 bases from J, with 21 bases in between. The CDR3 runs 17 residues. CDR1 and CDR2 (germline): MNHEY, SMNVEV (reference sequence). The CDR3 loop reads CASSLLGRDAARTEAFF. CDR3 nucleotide sequence: TGTGCCAGCAGTTTACTAGGTCGCGATGCGGCGAGGACTGAAGCTTTCTTT.

The chain uses TRBV25-1 and TRBJ1-6, with a possible D match to TRBD1 (5 bases). From germline, CDR1 is MGHDK and CDR2 SYGVNS. The CDR3 totals 15 residues. Trimming removed 3 bases at V and 3 bases at J, with 9 bases between. CDR3 nucleotide sequence: TGTGCCAGCAGTGAGGGGGTTCTCTATAATTCACCCCTCCACTTT. Translating gives CASSEGVLYNSPLHF.